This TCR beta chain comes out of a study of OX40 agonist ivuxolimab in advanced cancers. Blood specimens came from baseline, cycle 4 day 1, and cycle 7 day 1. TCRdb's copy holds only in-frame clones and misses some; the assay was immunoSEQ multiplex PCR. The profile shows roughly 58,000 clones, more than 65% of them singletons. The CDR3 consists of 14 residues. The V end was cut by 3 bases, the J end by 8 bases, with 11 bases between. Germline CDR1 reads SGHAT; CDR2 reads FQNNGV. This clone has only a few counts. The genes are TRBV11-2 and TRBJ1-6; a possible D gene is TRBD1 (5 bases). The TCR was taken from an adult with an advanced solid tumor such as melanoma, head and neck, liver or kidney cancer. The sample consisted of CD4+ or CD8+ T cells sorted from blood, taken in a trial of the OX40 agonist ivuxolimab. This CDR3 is CASSFGAGYSPLHF. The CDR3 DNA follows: TGTGCCAGCAGCTTTGGGGCAGGTTATTCACCCCTCCACTTT.